The 15 T cell receptor beta chains listed next were all sequenced from one sample in a study of molecular identifiers for immune sequencing clone quantification. TCRdb used MiXCR to reprocess the PCR reads, holding one entry per CDR3 protein. This sample has 460,000 or so distinct CDR3 sequences, with around 23% found just once. Sequenced: naive CD8+ T cells from blood, with Jurkat cell RNA spiked in. Regarding subset: FACS-sorted CD8+CD4-CCR7+CD45RA+ naive T cells. The source of these receptors is a human donor in good health. Some libraries in this study had Jurkat cell RNA spiked in.

The table lists this clonotype with many counts. The chain links TRBV6-2 or TRBV6-3 to TRBJ2-3; 9 bases line up with TRBD1. CDR1 MNHEY and CDR2 SVGEGT come from the germline V gene. The CDR3 has 15 amino acids. Trimming removed 0 bases from V and 6 bases from J; junction bases left unmatched: 4. This CDR3 reads CASSYSQQGADTQYF. The CDR3 coding sequence is TGTGCCAGCAGTTACTCACAACAGGGGGCGGATACGCAGTATTTT.

This clonotype was detected only a few times. This chain links TRBV6-6 with TRBJ2-5; 7 bases align to TRBD1. Looked up from germline, CDR1 is MNHNY and CDR2 is SVGAGI (reference sequence). The CDR3 extends over 16 amino acids. The J segment lost 5 bases and the V segment lost 3 bases, leaving 12 bases of the junction unmatched. CDR3 in DNA: TGTGCCAGCAGTTATCTGTCCGGGACAGTTGCCGAGACCCAGTACTTC. It encodes CASSYLSGTVAETQYF.

This clonotype has just a few counts. This chain uses TRBV28 with TRBJ2-3; unclear D gene. The CDR3 loop spans 14 amino acids. V was trimmed by 5 bases and J by 4 bases, leaving 13 bases between them. In germline, CDR1 is MDHEN, CDR2 SYDVKM. This chain's CDR3 is CASSLVANPDTQYF. Written as DNA, the CDR3 is TGTGCCAGCAGTCTGGTGGCGAACCCAGATACGCAGTATTTT.

In this sample, this clonotype turned up many times. CDR3 bases: TGTGCCAGCAGTGAGAGGGGTACGATCGATAATTCACCCCTCCACTTT. Translating gives CASSERGTIDNSPLHF. The rearrangement joins TRBV2 to TRBJ1-6, with D perhaps matching TRBD1 (5 bases). V lost 3 bases to trimming and J lost 5 bases, with 14 bases between them. The germline CDR1 and CDR2 sequences are SNHLY and FYNNEI. The CDR3 consists of 16 residues.

This clonotype turned up a few times. V usage is TRBV19 and J usage is TRBJ1-5, with TRBD1 matching 8 bases. CDR1 and CDR2 from the germline V gene are LNHDA and SQIVND (reference sequence). Germline trimming cut 4 bases from V and 5 bases from J; bases unmatched to any gene: 10. The CDR3 has 16 amino acids. CDR3 nucleotide sequence: TGTGCCAGTAGTACGCTCGGACAGGGAGGGGATCAGCCCCAGCATTTT. Protein sequence: CASSTLGQGGDQPQHF.

At least ten counts were recorded for this clonotype. In nucleotides, the CDR3 is TGTGCCAGCAGCTTCATGCAGATTGAGCAGTACTTC. Amino acids: CASSFMQIEQYF. The chain carries TRBV5-4 and TRBJ2-7; D is unclear. The CDR3 has 12 residues. CDR1 is SGHNT, CDR2 YYREEE, per germline (reference sequence). Trimming removed 2 bases from V and 7 bases from J, with 10 bases in between.

The rearrangement joins TRBV4-2 to TRBJ1-5; the match to TRBD1 covers 8 bases. From germline, CDR1 is LGHNA and CDR2 YNFKEQ. There are 19 residues in the CDR3. Trimming took 8 bases from V and 5 from J; bases not matched to a gene: 23. CDR3 in amino acids: CASPRYADRVNMVDQPQHF. The CDR3 DNA reads as TGTGCCAGCCCCCGTTACGCGGACAGGGTGAATATGGTTGATCAGCCCCAGCATTTT.

This chain links TRBV28 with TRBJ1-2, with 8 nucleotides matching TRBD1. Germline loops: CDR1 MDHEN, CDR2 SYDVKM. The CDR3 covers 16 residues. Trimming removed 6 bases from V and 4 bases from J; junction bases left unmatched: 13. CDR3 loop: CASSPTPQGVFYGYTF. CDR3 bases: TGTGCCAGCAGCCCAACCCCACAGGGGGTCTTCTATGGCTACACCTTC.

This chain links TRBV7-8 with TRBJ1-3; 12 nucleotides match TRBD1. Germline V CDR1 and CDR2: SGHVS, FQNEAQ. Trimming cost V 4 bases and J 0 bases; bases outside gene matches: 19. There are 22 residues in the CDR3. In nucleotides, the CDR3 is TGTGCCAGCAGCTCCCCGGGCGGGGGACAGGGGGCTAACACCGTCTCTGGAAACACCATATATTTT. Translation: CASSSPGGGQGANTVSGNTIYF. Complete variable domain (other parts from reference TRBV7-8 and TRBJ1-3): GAGVSQSPRYKVAKRGQDVALRCDPISGHVSLFWYQQALGQGPEFLTYFQNEAQLDKSGLPSDRFFAERPEGSVSTLKIQRTQQEDSAVYLCASSSPGGGQGANTVSGNTIYFGEGSWLTVV.

A remark on this clonotype: Being one base from a much bigger clone, this may be a read error. This chain uses TRBV9 with TRBJ1-5; 10 nucleotides agree with TRBD1. The germline gives CDR1 SGDLS, CDR2 YYNGEE. CDR3 size: 17 residues. CDR3 protein: CTSSLRQGANSNQPQHF. The CDR3 DNA is TGTACCAGCAGCCTCAGACAGGGGGCAAATAGCAATCAGCCCCAGCATTTT.

V usage is TRBV9 and J usage is TRBJ2-5, with 8 nucleotides matching TRBD2. Germline-derived CDR1 and CDR2 are SGDLS and YYNGEE. The CDR3 extends over 17 amino acids. V shed 0 bases and J 9 bases; nucleotides not matched to a gene: 16. The CDR3 DNA follows: TGTGCCAGCAGCGTAGGGAGGTCGGGGGGGAATGGTGAGCCCCAGTACTTC. This sequence encodes CASSVGRSGGNGEPQYF.

This clonotype came up many times. J is TRBJ2-7 and V is TRBV15, with 7 bases lining up with TRBD2. Trimming took 5 bases from V and 6 from J; bases not matched to a gene: 13. The CDR3 loop spans 15 amino acids. Germline V gene lookup returns CDR1 LNHNV and CDR2 YYDKDF (reference sequence). The CDR3 DNA reads TGTGCCACCAGCGGCGCTAGCGGTTCATTGTCCGAGCAGTACTTC. Its protein is CATSGASGSLSEQYF.

The chain joins TRBV20-1 to TRBJ2-7; the D gene is possibly TRBD1 (5 bases). CDR3 length: 12 residues. Germline loops: CDR1 DFQATT, CDR2 SNEGSKA (reference sequence). Trimming left V 5 bases short and J 3 bases short, with 11 bases between. The CDR3: CSARAGFYEQYF. CDR3 coding DNA: TGCAGTGCTCGGGCAGGGTTCTACGAGCAGTACTTC.

This clonotype has a single count. The junction departs from germline at one end; a sequencing error may be responsible. The J gene is TRBJ2-3, the V gene TRBV4-3, with 9 bases that match TRBD1. Germline CDR1 is LGHNA and CDR2 is YSLEER. The CDR3 contains 16 residues. For the CDR3, the DNA is TGCGCCAGCGGCCAACTACAGGGGGCTGGGACAGATACGCAGTATTTT. It is translated as CASGQLQGAGTDTQYF.

This clonotype was seen at least ten times. The rearrangement uses TRBV29-1 and TRBJ2-5; D unclear. V was cut by 7 bases and J by 1 base, with 25 bases left in between. Germline V gene sequence: CDR1 SQVTM, CDR2 ANQGSEA. The CDR3 has 17 residues. CDR3 nucleotide sequence: TGCAGCGCCCCCTCGGCCGATACCATCAAGAGCCAAGAGACCCAGTACTTC. Translating gives CSAPSADTIKSQETQYF.